This T cell receptor (beta chain) derives from a study of blood T cell repertoires in COVID-19. Across the study: Whether acute or convalescent, the COVID-19 samples came from the United States, Italy and Spain. The cDNA or gDNA used as material had been derived from T cells, B-cell-depleted T cells, or PBMCs.

Enrolled through a virtual design, the participants were between roughly 18 and 95 years of age and came from fewer than 30 US areas. TCRdb keeps only in-frame clones here, not all; method: immunoSEQ multiplex PCR. The table shows some 150,000 clones, with less than 90% occurring only once. The sequence came from a human donor with acute COVID-19. The donor label of this sample is uncertain. The source material was PBMCs or T cells enriched from blood (not recorded which).

The CDR3 reads CASIARVNTEAFF. The DNA for the CDR3 is TGTGCCAGCATCGCCAGGGTGAACACTGAAGCTTTCTTT. This chain links TRBV6-5 with TRBJ1-1; TRBD1 is a possible D gene (5 bases). This CDR3 region has 13 residues. The V end was cut by 7 bases, the J end by 0 bases, with 9 bases between. The germline gives CDR1 MNHEY, CDR2 SVGAGI.